This entry lists 23 T cell receptor beta chains sequenced from one sample in a study of T-cell reconstitution after alpha-beta-depleted transplantation in children. During its preparation, the TCRbeta library received unique molecular identifiers. TCRdb reanalysed the PCR reads using MiXCR and keeps one entry per CDR3 protein. The sample lists about 580,000 distinct CDR3 sequences; more than 20% were seen once. This material consisted of PBMCs, taken before TCRalphabeta/CD19-depleted stem cell transplant. The source is a boy less than two years old with Wiskott-Aldrich syndrome, due to receive a stem cell transplant.

J is TRBJ1-5 and V is TRBV6-1; D is perhaps TRBD1 (5 bases). V shed 1 base and J shed 6 bases, with 10 bases lying between them. This CDR3 spans 14 amino acids. Germline CDR1 MNHNS, CDR2 SASEGT. The DNA for the CDR3 is TGTGCCAGCAGTGAAGTCAGGGCGGGTCAGCCCCAGCATTTT. It codes for CASSEVRAGQPQHF.

The chain recombines TRBV28 with TRBJ2-5, with D perhaps TRBD1 (6 bases). Germline assignment: CDR1 MDHEN and CDR2 SYDVKM. This CDR3 is 13 amino acids long. V was shortened by 6 bases and J by 5 bases, with 13 bases between the two germline ends. The CDR3 nucleotides read TGTGCCAGCAGCTCTGGGACAAGGGAGACCCAGTACTTC. Its protein product is CASSSGTRETQYF.

This clonotype was counted a few times. V usage is TRBV9 and J usage is TRBJ2-5; TRBD2 might be the D (6 bases). V was cut by 0 bases and J by 2 bases, with 11 bases left in between. Per the germline V gene, CDR1 is SGDLS and CDR2 is YYNGEE. CDR3 length: 15 residues. CDR3 coding DNA: TGTGCCAGCAGCGTAGGATGGGACTCACAAGAGACCCAGTACTTC. It codes for CASSVGWDSQETQYF.

This sequence joins TRBV7-2 and TRBJ2-1, with 10 positions matching TRBD2. CDR3 length equals 16 residues. Germline CDR1 reads SGHTA; CDR2 reads FQGNSA. The junction had 8 bases not matched to a gene; V was cut back by 1 base and J by 8 bases. The CDR3: CASSLVGTSVNYEQFF. In DNA, the CDR3 is TGTGCCAGCAGCTTAGTAGGGACTAGCGTGAACTATGAGCAGTTCTTC.

The chain links TRBV5-1 to TRBJ2-7; perhaps TRBD1 as D (6 bases). Germline V gene data show CDR1 as SGHRS and CDR2 as YFSETQ. The CDR3 contains 14 residues. V lost 4 bases and J 2 bases, leaving 13 bases between the germline ends. The CDR3 nucleotides are TGCGCCAGCAGCCCCTCGGGACAACCCTACGAGCAGTACTTC. It translates to CASSPSGQPYEQYF.

This chain uses TRBV11-2 with TRBJ2-3; 11 bases map to TRBD2. The V and J ends lost 5 bases and 4 bases, in that order; junction bases with no gene match: 8. Germline CDR1 reads SGHAT; CDR2 reads FQNNGV. The CDR3 is made up of 16 amino acids. The CDR3 DNA reads as TGTGCCAGCAGCAGACTGACTAGCGGGAAACCAGATACGCAGTATTTT. This sequence encodes CASSRLTSGKPDTQYF.

There are a few counts of this clonotype. The chain has TRBV27 and TRBJ1-2; D may be TRBD1 (6 bases). The V end was cut by 4 bases, the J end by 3 bases, with 15 bases between. The length of the CDR3 is 15 residues. The germline V gene has CDR1 MNHEY and CDR2 SMNVEV (reference sequence). Written as DNA, the CDR3 is TGTGCCAGCAGTTACACCGGGACAACATACTATGGCTACACCTTC. Its protein product is CASSYTGTTYYGYTF.

CDR3 coding DNA: TGTGCCAGCAGTAGGGGGACTAATAGCAATCAGCCCCAGCATTTT. Amino acids: CASSRGTNSNQPQHF. V and J are TRBV12-3 or TRBV12-4 and TRBJ1-5, with D perhaps matching TRBD1 (6 bases). This CDR3 is 15 amino acids long. Trimming cost V 5 bases and J 0 bases, with 11 bases left between them.

In its sample, this clonotype was seen a few times. The chain has TRBV5-6 and TRBJ2-1; 7 bases are shared with TRBD2. CDR3 length: 19 residues. With 4 bases clipped from V and 3 bases from J, the junction kept 19 bases outside the gene matches. CDR1 SGHDT and CDR2 YYEEEE come from the germline V gene. The CDR3 region has the DNA TGTGCCAGCAGCCCACCCATATCCAGACTAGCAGATTTCTACAATGAGCAGTTCTTC. As protein: CASSPPISRLADFYNEQFF.

This clonotype occurred a few times. The chain joins TRBV10-2 to TRBJ2-7; D is unresolved. CDR1 WSHSY and CDR2 SAAADI come from the germline V gene. The CDR3 is 15 residues long. Trimming took off 2 bases at V and 3 bases at J, with 14 bases between the two ends. The CDR3 region is CASSEPVSGNYEQYF. Here the CDR3 DNA reads TGCGCCAGCAGTGAGCCCGTTAGTGGGAACTACGAGCAGTACTTC.

The chain has TRBV29-1 and TRBJ2-7; D is possibly TRBD1 (5 bases). The CDR3 covers 14 residues. Trimming shortened V by 4 bases and J by 2 bases, and 15 bases separated the two germline ends. Germline values: CDR1 SQVTM, CDR2 ANQGSEA. The CDR3 DNA is TGCAGCGTTGCAGGCTCAGGGCCCACCTACGAGCAGTACTTC. Encoded protein: CSVAGSGPTYEQYF.

This clonotype was picked up a small number of times. J is TRBJ2-2 and V is TRBV15; perhaps TRBD2 as D (6 bases). V lost 5 bases, J lost 6 bases, and 16 bases lay in between. The V gene's germline CDR1 is LNHNV and CDR2 YYDKDF (reference sequence). The CDR3 sequence is 15 residues long. CDR3 nucleotide sequence: TGTGCCACCAGCTTCGGGACTCAGCCCGCCGGGGAGCTGTTTTTT. Translating gives CATSFGTQPAGELFF.

The genes are TRBV20-1 and TRBJ2-5; D assignment may be TRBD1 or TRBD2 (5 bases each). The CDR3 totals 12 residues. CDR1 is DFQATT and CDR2 is SNEGSKA in the germline V gene (reference sequence). Trimming took 5 bases from V and 5 from J, leaving 12 bases between them. The CDR3 DNA is TGCAGTGCTCGGGACGCCAGCGAGACCCAGTACTTC. The encoded protein is CSARDASETQYF.

This clonotype was detected a few times. The rearrangement links TRBV5-1 to TRBJ1-1; D call uncertain. V was pared by 4 bases and J by 5 bases, with 18 bases between. Germline-derived CDR1 and CDR2 are SGHRS and YFSETQ. The CDR3 has 15 residues. In DNA, the CDR3 is TGCGCCAGCAGCCTGTCCGGGAGTGTGGGAACTGAAGCTTTCTTT. It translates to CASSLSGSVGTEAFF.

The rearrangement joins TRBV5-6 to TRBJ2-3, with D possibly being TRBD2 (7 bases). Germline CDR1 reads SGHDT; CDR2 reads YYEEEE. The CDR3 runs to 16 residues. Trimming cost V 3 bases and J 3 bases, with 17 bases left between them. The CDR3 loop is CASSSAGAGLTDTQYF. CDR3 sequence (DNA): TGTGCCAGCAGCTCTGCGGGGGCCGGCTTAACAGATACGCAGTATTTT.

V and J are TRBV20-1 and TRBJ2-1; D might be TRBD2 (5 bases). The CDR3 length is 14 residues. The germline gives CDR1 DFQATT, CDR2 SNEGSKA (reference sequence). V gave up 0 bases and J gave up 3 bases, with 9 bases separating them. CDR3 DNA sequence: TGCAGTGCTAGAGATGGGGAGTTCTACAATGAGCAGTTCTTC. Translation: CSARDGEFYNEQFF.

This clonotype came up a few times. The chain uses TRBV20-1 and TRBJ2-1, with D possibly matching TRBD2 (6 bases). The CDR3 runs to 11 residues. Between the trimmed V and J ends, which lost 6 bases and 12 bases, there was a span of 15 bases. Germline CDR1 DFQATT, CDR2 SNEGSKA (reference sequence). For the CDR3, the DNA is TGCAGTGCGGGGAGGAATGATGCGCAGTTCTTC. Translating gives CSAGRNDAQFF.

This sequence joins TRBV27 and TRBJ2-5; 13 nucleotides line up with TRBD2. After removal of 5 bases from V and 3 bases from J, the junction contained 6 bases not matched to a gene. This CDR3 has 16 amino acids. The germline gives CDR1 MNHEY, CDR2 SMNVEV (reference sequence). This CDR3 is CASSTRTSGRKETQYF. Written as DNA, the CDR3 is TGTGCCAGCAGTACCAGGACTAGCGGGAGAAAAGAGACCCAGTACTTC.

Worth noting for this clonotype: The junction departs from the called germline gene at one end, perhaps through a read error. This chain joins TRBV20-1 and TRBJ2-5, with D tentatively TRBD2 (5 bases). The CDR3 length is 16 residues. Germline loops: CDR1 DFQATT, CDR2 SNEGSKA (reference sequence). The CDR3 here is CCASISKRRYQETQYF. The DNA for the CDR3 is TGCTGTGCTAGTATCAGCAAGAGGAGGTACCAAGAGACCCAGTACTTC.

V usage is TRBV30 and J usage is TRBJ2-4; no clear D gene. The CDR3 is made up of 13 amino acids. Germline CDR1 and CDR2: GTSNPN and SVGIG (reference sequence). Deletions cut 1 base from V and 7 bases from J, with 11 bases between. For the CDR3, the DNA is TGTGCCTGGAGTGGACTTGACCTTAACATTCAGTACTTC. It yields the protein CAWSGLDLNIQYF. Filled out from reference TRBV30 and TRBJ2-4, the complete variable domain reads SQTIHQWPATLVQPVGSPLSLECTVEGTSNPNLYWYRQAAGRGLQLLFYSVGIGQISSEVPQNLSASRPQDRQFILSSKKLLLSDSGFYLCAWSGLDLNIQYFGAGTRLSVL.

The chain is built from TRBV28 and TRBJ2-3; D not certain. The CDR3 extends over 13 amino acids. Germline lookup yields CDR1 MDHEN and CDR2 SYDVKM. V gave up 3 bases and J gave up 2 bases, with 6 bases separating them. The CDR3 here is CASSFPITDTQYF. The CDR3 bases are TGTGCCAGCAGTTTTCCTATCACAGATACGCAGTATTTT.

The chain is built from TRBV4-2 and TRBJ2-7; 13 nucleotides match TRBD2. Trimming removed 4 bases from V and 11 bases from J; junction bases left unmatched: 8. CDR1 LGHNA and CDR2 YNFKEQ come from the germline V gene. The CDR3 is 14 amino acids. In nucleotides, the CDR3 is TGTGCCAGCAGCCGAGGACTAGCGGGAGAGGTGAAGTACTTC. Amino acids: CASSRGLAGEVKYF.

J is TRBJ2-6 and V is TRBV12-3 or TRBV12-4; no definite D call. V lost 2 bases, J lost 0 bases, and 5 bases lay in between. This CDR3 comprises 15 residues. CDR3 bases: TGTGCCAGCAGTTTAATGAGCTCTGGGGCCAACGTCCTGACTTTC. Its translation is CASSLMSSGANVLTF.